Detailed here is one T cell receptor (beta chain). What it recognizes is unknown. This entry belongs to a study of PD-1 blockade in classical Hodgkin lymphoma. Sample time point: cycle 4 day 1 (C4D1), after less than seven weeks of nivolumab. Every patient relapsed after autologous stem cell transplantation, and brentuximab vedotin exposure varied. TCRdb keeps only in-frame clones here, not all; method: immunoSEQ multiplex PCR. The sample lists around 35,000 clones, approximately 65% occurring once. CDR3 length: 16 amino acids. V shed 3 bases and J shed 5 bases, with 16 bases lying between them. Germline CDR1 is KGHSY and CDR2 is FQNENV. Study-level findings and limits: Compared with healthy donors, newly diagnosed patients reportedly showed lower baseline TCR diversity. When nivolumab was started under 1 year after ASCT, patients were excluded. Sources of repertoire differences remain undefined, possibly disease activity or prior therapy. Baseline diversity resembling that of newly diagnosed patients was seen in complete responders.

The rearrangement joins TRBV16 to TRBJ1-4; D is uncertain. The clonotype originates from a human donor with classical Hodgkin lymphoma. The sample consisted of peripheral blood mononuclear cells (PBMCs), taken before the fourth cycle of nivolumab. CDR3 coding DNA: TGTGCCAGCAGCCACCGGGCGGGAGACCCAAATGAAAAACTGTTTTTT. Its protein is CASSHRAGDPNEKLFF.